The sequence of this T cell receptor beta chain was determined in a study of OX40 agonist ivuxolimab in advanced cancers. General study results and limits: Not determined was the antigen specificity of the expanded peripheral T cells.

This clone has only one observation. The antigen is undetermined. The CDR3 is 15 amino acids. Germline-derived CDR1 and CDR2 are MDHEN and SYDVKM. Trimming took 5 bases from V and 2 from J, leaving 13 bases between them. The repertoire was sequenced with immunoSEQ multiplex PCR; TCRdb's copy has only in-frame clones and lacks some. The sample carries 68,000 or so clones, 70% to 85% recorded once. The J gene is TRBJ2-1, the V gene TRBV28; weak D call: TRBD1 (6 bases). The sample consisted of CD4+ or CD8+ T cells sorted from blood, taken in a trial of the OX40 agonist ivuxolimab. The TCR sequence derives from an adult with an advanced solid tumor such as melanoma, head and neck, liver or kidney cancer. The CDR3 loop is CASSVAGTPYNEQFF. The DNA for the CDR3 is TGTGCCAGCAGTGTGGCCGGGACACCCTACAATGAGCAGTTCTTC.